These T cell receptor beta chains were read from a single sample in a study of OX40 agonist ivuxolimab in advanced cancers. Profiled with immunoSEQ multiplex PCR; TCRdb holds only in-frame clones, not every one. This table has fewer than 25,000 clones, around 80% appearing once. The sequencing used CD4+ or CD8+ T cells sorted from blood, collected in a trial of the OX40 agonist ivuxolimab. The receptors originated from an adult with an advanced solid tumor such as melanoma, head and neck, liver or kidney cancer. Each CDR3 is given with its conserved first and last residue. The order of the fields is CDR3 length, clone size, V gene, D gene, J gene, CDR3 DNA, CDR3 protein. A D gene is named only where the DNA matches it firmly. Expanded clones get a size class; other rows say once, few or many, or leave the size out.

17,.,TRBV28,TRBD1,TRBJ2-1,TGTGCCAGCAGTGCAACCCCCGGGACAGGGCTCTACAATGAGCAGTTCTTC,CASSATPGTGLYNEQFF
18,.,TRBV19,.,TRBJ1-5,TGTGCCAGTAGTATATTTATTATAGGGAGATATAGCAATCAGCCCCAGCATTTT,CASSIFIIGRYSNQPQHF
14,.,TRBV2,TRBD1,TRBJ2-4,TGTGCCAGCAGTTACAGGGGGCCCAAAAACATTCAGTACTTC,CASSYRGPKNIQYF
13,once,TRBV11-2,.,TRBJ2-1,TGTGCCAGCAGCCTCCTGACTCTCAATGAGCAGTTCTTC,CASSLLTLNEQFF
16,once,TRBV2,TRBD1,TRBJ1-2,TGTGCCAGCAGTGAATGGGGGCAGGGGGCGCGGTATGGCTACACCTTC,CASSEWGQGARYGYTF
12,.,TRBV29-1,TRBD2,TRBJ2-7,TGCAGCGCGCAGGCGGGAGGGGGAGAGCAGTACTTC,CSAQAGGGEQYF
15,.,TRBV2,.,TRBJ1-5,TGTGCCAGCAGTGACGGGCCGTATAGCAATCAGCCCCAGCATTTT,CASSDGPYSNQPQHF
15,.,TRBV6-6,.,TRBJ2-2,TGTGCCAGCAGTTCCTCCAGTTCGGATACCGGGGAGCTGTTTTTT,CASSSSSSDTGELFF
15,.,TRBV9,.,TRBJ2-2,TGTGCCAGCAGCGCGGGCCCTTGGAACACCGGGGAGCTGTTTTTT,CASSAGPWNTGELFF
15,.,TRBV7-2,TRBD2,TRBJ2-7,TGTGCCAGCAGCCAAGGACTAGCGGAAGTCTACGAGCAGTACTTC,CASSQGLAEVYEQYF
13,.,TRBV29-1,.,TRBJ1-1,TGCAGCGCAAGACAGGACCCGAACACTGAAGCTTTCTTT,CSARQDPNTEAFF
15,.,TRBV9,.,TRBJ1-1,TGTGCCAGCAGCCCCGGGGTCTTGATGAACACTGAAGCTTTCTTT,CASSPGVLMNTEAFF
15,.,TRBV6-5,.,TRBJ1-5,TGTGCCAGCAGTTTACTCGTGGCAGGGCATCAGCCCCAGCATTTT,CASSLLVAGHQPQHF
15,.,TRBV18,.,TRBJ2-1,TGTGCCAGCTCACCAGGAGGGTTAGGGGACAATGAGCAGTTCTTC,CASSPGGLGDNEQFF
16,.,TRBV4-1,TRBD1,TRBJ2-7,TGCGCCAGCAGCCCCGCCCGGACAGGCCTTTCCTACGAGCAGTACTTC,CASSPARTGLSYEQYF
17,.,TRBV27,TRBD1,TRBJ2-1,TGTGCCAGCAGTTTACAGAAAATGACGGGACAGGACAATGAGCAGTTCTTC,CASSLQKMTGQDNEQFF
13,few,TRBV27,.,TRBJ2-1,TGTGCCAGCAGTTTAGATGGAGGCAATGAGCAGTTCTTC,CASSLDGGNEQFF
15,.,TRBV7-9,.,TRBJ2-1,TGTGCCAGCAGCGCACAGGGACCGGGGGTTGATGAGCAGTTCTTC,CASSAQGPGVDEQFF
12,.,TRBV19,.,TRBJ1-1,TGTGCCAGTAGTGCGGGGTCCACTGAAGCTTTCTTT,CASSAGSTEAFF
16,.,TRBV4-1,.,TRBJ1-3,TGCGCCAGCAGCCAAGAGAGGGGTCTCTCTGGAAACACCATATATTTT,CASSQERGLSGNTIYF
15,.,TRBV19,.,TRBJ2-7,TGTGCCAGTAGTATTAGGTGGCCAGGCTACTACGAGCAGTACTTC,CASSIRWPGYYEQYF
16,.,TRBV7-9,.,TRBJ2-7,TGTGCCAGCAGCTTAGTGGTCCCCGGGGGAGGTTACGAGCAGTACTTC,CASSLVVPGGGYEQYF
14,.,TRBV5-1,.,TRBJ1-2,TGCGCCAGCAGCTTGGCGGACGGTACCTATGGCTACACCTTC,CASSLADGTYGYTF
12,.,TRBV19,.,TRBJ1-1,TGTGCCAGTAAGGAAAAGGGTTTTGAAGCTTTCTTT,CASKEKGFEAFF
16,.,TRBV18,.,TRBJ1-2,TGTGCCAGCTCACCACTGACAGATATCCCTAACTATGGCTACACCTTC,CASSPLTDIPNYGYTF
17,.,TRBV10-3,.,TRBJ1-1,TGTGCCATCAGTGAGTCTATCCAAGGGGGTTCGAACACTGAAGCTTTCTTT,CAISESIQGGSNTEAFF
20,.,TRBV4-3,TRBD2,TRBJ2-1,TGCGCCAGCAGCCAAGATCAATGGCTAGCGGGGGGGATTCCCTACAATGAGCAGTTCTTC,CASSQDQWLAGGIPYNEQFF
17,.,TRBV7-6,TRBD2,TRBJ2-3,TGTGCCAGCAGCTTATCCCCCCTAGCGGGGGACACAGATACGCAGTATTTT,CASSLSPLAGDTDTQYF
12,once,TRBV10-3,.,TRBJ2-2,TGTGCCATCAGTGCCCTGACCGGGGAGCTGTTTTTT,CAISALTGELFF
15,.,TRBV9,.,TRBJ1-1,TGTGCCAGCAGCGTATCCGGGGAGTTGGACACTGAAGCTTTCTTT,CASSVSGELDTEAFF
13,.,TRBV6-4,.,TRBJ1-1,TGTGCCAGCAGTGAACAGCAGAACACTGAAGCTTTCTTT,CASSEQQNTEAFF
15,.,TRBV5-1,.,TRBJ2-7,TGCGCCAGCAGCTTGGGATGGGGGCGACCCTACGAGCAGTACTTC,CASSLGWGRPYEQYF
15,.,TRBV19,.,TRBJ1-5,TGTGCCAGTAGTCACCCCTTAGGCGGCAATCAGCCCCAGCATTTT,CASSHPLGGNQPQHF
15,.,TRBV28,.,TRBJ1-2,TGTGCCAGCAGTTTGTTTGGCTCGGGGAACTATGGCTACACCTTC,CASSLFGSGNYGYTF
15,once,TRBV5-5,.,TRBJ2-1,TGTGCCAGCAGAAATGACGGCGCTCCTGACAATGAGCAGTTCTTC,CASRNDGAPDNEQFF
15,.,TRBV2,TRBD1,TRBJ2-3,TGTGCCAGCAGTGGGGGGACAGGGAGCACAGATACGCAGTATTTT,CASSGGTGSTDTQYF
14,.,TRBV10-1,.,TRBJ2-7,TGCGCCAGCAGTGAGTTGGACAAAAGGGGCGAGCAGTACTTC,CASSELDKRGEQYF
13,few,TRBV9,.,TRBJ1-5,TGTGCCAGCAGCGTAGGTGCGAATCAGCCCCAGCATTTT,CASSVGANQPQHF
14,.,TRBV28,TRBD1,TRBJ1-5,TGTGCCAGCAGTCAGGGACAGGGTTATCAGCCCCAGCATTTT,CASSQGQGYQPQHF
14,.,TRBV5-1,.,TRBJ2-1,TGCGCCAGCAGCTCGTGGGGCTCCTACAATGAGCAGTTCTTC,CASSSWGSYNEQFF
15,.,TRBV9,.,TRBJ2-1,TGTGCCAGCAGCGGTAGCGGGACAGGCGGTAATGAGCAGTTCTTC,CASSGSGTGGNEQFF
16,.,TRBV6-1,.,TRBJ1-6,TGTGCCAGCAGTGAAAGGGCAGGGGTATATAATTCACCCCTCCACTTT,CASSERAGVYNSPLHF
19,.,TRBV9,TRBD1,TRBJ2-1,TGTGCCAGCAGCGCCGAAGGGGCAGGGGGTAAAGGAGAGGGGAATGAGCAGTTCTTC,CASSAEGAGGKGEGNEQFF
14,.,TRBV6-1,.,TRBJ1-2,TGTGCCGGTTCTCCCGACAGTCCCCTCTATGGCTACACCTTC,CAGSPDSPLYGYTF
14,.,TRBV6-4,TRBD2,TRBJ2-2,TGTGCCAGCAGCCGGGGGGAGAACACCGGGGAGCTGTTTTTT,CASSRGENTGELFF
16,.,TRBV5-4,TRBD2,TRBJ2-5,TGTGCCAGCACTCCTACCCGGGGGGGCCTTGCCGAGACCCAGTACTTC,CASTPTRGGLAETQYF
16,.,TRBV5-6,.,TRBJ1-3,TGTGCCAGCAGCTCTGGGTACCGGGGAGCCGGAAACACCATATATTTT,CASSSGYRGAGNTIYF
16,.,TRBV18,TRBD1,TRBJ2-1,TGTGCCAGCTCACCAATACAGGGGGCGAGTTACAATGAGCAGTTCTTC,CASSPIQGASYNEQFF
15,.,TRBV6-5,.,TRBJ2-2,TGTGCCAGCAGTTACCTGGGGGCCGGGACCGGGGAGCTGTTTTTT,CASSYLGAGTGELFF
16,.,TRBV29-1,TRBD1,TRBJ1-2,TGCAGCGTTGACCCTCGTACAGGGGTCGGGGACTATGGCTACACCTTC,CSVDPRTGVGDYGYTF
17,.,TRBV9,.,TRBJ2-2,TGTGCCAGCACCTCCCCTGGTTCGGGGCCCAACACCGGGGAGCTGTTTTTT,CASTSPGSGPNTGELFF
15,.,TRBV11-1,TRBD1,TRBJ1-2,TGTGCCAGCAGCTTAATATCAGGGGGCGATGGTGGCTACACCTTC,CASSLISGGDGGYTF
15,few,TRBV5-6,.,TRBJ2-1,TGTGCCAGCAGCTTGTGGCGTTCTTGGGACAATGAGCAGTTCTTC,CASSLWRSWDNEQFF
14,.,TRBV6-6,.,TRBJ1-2,TGTGCCAGCAGTCATTTGTCGGGAGACTATGGCTACACCTTC,CASSHLSGDYGYTF
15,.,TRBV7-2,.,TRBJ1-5,TGTGCCAGCAGCCTCAGCCACTATAGCAATCAGCCCCAGCATTTT,CASSLSHYSNQPQHF
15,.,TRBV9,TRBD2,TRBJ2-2,TGTGCCAGCGGCGTTAGCGGGGGGCTCACCGGGGAGCTGTTTTTT,CASGVSGGLTGELFF
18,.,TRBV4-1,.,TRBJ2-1,TGCGCCAGCAGCCCAAATGGGGTGGCGGGCTCCTCCTACAATGAGCAGTTCTTC,CASSPNGVAGSSYNEQFF
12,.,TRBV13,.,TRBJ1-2,TGTGCCAGCAGCTTGGGCAGTGGTGGCTACACCTTC,CASSLGSGGYTF